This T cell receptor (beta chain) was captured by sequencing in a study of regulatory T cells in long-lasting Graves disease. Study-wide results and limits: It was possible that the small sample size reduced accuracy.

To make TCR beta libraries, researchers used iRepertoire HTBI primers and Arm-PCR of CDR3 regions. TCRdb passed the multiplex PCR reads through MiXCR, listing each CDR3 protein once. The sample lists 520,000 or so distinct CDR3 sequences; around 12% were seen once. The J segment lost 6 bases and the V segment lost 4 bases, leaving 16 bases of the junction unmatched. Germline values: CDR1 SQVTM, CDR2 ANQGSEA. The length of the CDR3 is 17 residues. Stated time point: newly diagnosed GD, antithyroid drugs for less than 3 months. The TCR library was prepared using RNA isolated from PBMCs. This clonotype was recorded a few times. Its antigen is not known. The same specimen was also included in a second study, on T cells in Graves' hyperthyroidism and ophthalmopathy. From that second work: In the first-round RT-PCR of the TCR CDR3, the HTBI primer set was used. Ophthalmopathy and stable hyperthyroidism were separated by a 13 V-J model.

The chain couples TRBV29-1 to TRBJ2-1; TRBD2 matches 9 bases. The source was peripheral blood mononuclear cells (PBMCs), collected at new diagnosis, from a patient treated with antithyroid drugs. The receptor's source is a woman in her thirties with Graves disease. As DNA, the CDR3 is TGCAGCGTTGCGGGTAGCGGGAGAGGGGGTTCGGGCAATGAGCAGTTCTTC. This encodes CSVAGSGRGGSGNEQFF.